This TCR beta chain was sequenced for a study of OX40 agonist ivuxolimab in advanced cancers. For context, the study as a whole: Ivuxolimab, which targeted the costimulatory receptor OX40 (CD134), was an agonistic, fully human IgG2 monoclonal antibody. A male proportion of 75% to 85% and a mean age of approximately 58 years, ranging from about 23 to 90, were recorded for the dose-escalation cohort. The monotherapy dose-escalation portion (N = 52 patients) of the phase I ivuxolimab trial is reported in the paper. Of the approximately 54 dose-escalation patients, hepatocellular carcinoma was present in roughly 19, melanoma in approximately 15, renal cell carcinoma in 9 and head and neck cancer in 9. The purpose of peripheral TCRbeta sequencing was to test whether ivuxolimab changed TCR sequence diversity and led to clonal T-cell expansion. Patients were allowed to have had prior anti-PD-1, anti-PD-L1 or anti-CTLA-4 therapy, and approximately 43% of the dose-escalation patients had previously received checkpoint inhibitors. Partial responses were achieved by three dose-escalation patients, of whom one had hepatocellular carcinoma and two had cutaneous melanoma. Intravenous ivuxolimab was administered to patients every 2 weeks at six dose levels: 0.01, 0.1, 0.3, 1.5, 3 and 10 mg/kg.

The CDR3 covers 15 residues, taking in both the cysteine and the phenylalanine. The DNA shown is the 45-base CDR3, in frame from base 1. CDR1 and CDR2, per the germline V gene, are SGHTA and FQGTGA. The junction shows trimming of 3 bases on V and 9 bases on J, plus 18 bases between the germline ends. Patients with a history of autoimmune disease or receiving systemic immunosuppression were excluded from the trial. Peripheral blood for TCR sequencing was collected from all dose cohorts at baseline, on cycle 4 day 1, and on cycle 7 day 1. The samples were drawn from a first-in-human, open-label, multicenter phase I dose-escalation trial of ivuxolimab. Adults with locally advanced or metastatic melanoma, renal cell, hepatocellular, or head and neck squamous cell carcinoma were enrolled in the trial. CD4+ and CD8+ T cells were sorted separately from peripheral blood before TCR sequencing. With regard to this clone: No cognate antigen has been identified for it. No quality values exist for individual bases; no much larger clone is one base distant.

Genomic DNA was isolated from the sorted cells so that the TCRbeta CDR3 region could be sequenced. The immunoSEQ Assay was used to sequence the TCRbeta CDR3 regions. Drawn from immuneACCESS, this table holds only the in-frame rearrangements with V and J called that TCRdb kept. Clones are partly lost; checked studies trace under half to an unresolved V gene and leave the rest unexplained. This sample has approximately 66,000 clones in its table, and 85% of those were observed once. The ten largest clones capture about 0.83% of the sample. Overall study results and their limits: After ivuxolimab, CD8+ T cells had more expanded clones than CD4+ T cells on average. At doses of 0.1 to 3.0 mg/kg, clonal expansion of both CD4+ and CD8+ T cells in blood was seen between baseline and week 6. In the 0.1-3.0 mg/kg groups, partial responders were among the patients with the lowest normalized peripheral clonal expansion, particularly in CD8+ T cells. The antigen specificity of the clonally expanded peripheral T cells was not determined. Low levels of normalized T-cell clonal expansion were also seen in some patients who did not respond.

The TCR originated in an adult with an advanced solid tumor such as melanoma, head and neck, liver or kidney cancer. The chain is assembled from TRBV7-3 and TRBJ2-1; the D region possibly corresponds to TRBD2 (5 bases align). The sample consisted of CD4+ or CD8+ T cells sorted from blood, taken in a trial of the OX40 agonist ivuxolimab. The CDR3 is CASSLRHREGAEQFF. The DNA sequence is TGTGCCAGCAGCTTGCGTCACAGAGAGGGAGCTGAGCAGTTCTTC.